These 7 T cell receptor beta chains share one sample of origin, sequenced in a study of cytomegalovirus exposure and HLA in healthy donors (dated by TCRdb to about 2017). The library was obtained by the immunoSEQ multiplex PCR assay. A mixture of 60 forward primers for TCR Vbeta segments and 13 reverse primers for TCR Jbeta segments was used in the multiplex PCR. In TCRdb, the immuneACCESS table is reduced to in-frame sequences with V and J assigned. These tables do not hold every clone; where another copy was compared, an unresolved V gene accounts for under half, and the others remain unexplained. Present in this sample are more than 150,000 clones, about 80% of which were seen just once. The ten biggest clones cover about 1.5% of the sample. The specimen was PBMCs. The receptors shown here come from a man aged 18 to 35 in good health and CMV-seronegative.

In DNA form, the CDR3 reads TGTGCCAGCAGCAGGAATAGCGGGGGGAACACAGATACGCAGTATTTT. Protein: CASSRNSGGNTDTQYF. This chain connects TRBV13 to TRBJ2-3, with TRBD2 matching over 10 bases. The germline V gene has CDR1 PRHDT and CDR2 FYEKMQ (reference sequence). Trimming cost V 5 bases and J 2 bases; bases outside gene matches: 7. The CDR3 is 16 amino acids.

The rearrangement joins TRBV13 to TRBJ2-7; 10 nucleotides align to TRBD1. This CDR3 is built from 15 residues. The germline gives CDR1 PRHDT, CDR2 FYEKMQ (reference sequence). The junction had 7 bases not matched to a gene; V was cut back by 5 bases and J by 3 bases. CDR3 sequence (DNA): TGTGCCAGCAGCGCTCTCGGACAGGGGGTCTACGAGCAGTACTTC. Translating gives CASSALGQGVYEQYF.

V and J are TRBV7-9 and TRBJ2-4; 7 positions agree with TRBD1. This CDR3 region has 17 residues. V shed 5 bases and J 2 bases; nucleotides not matched to a gene: 12. The germline gives CDR1 SEHNR, CDR2 FQNEAQ (reference sequence). CDR3 DNA sequence: TGTGCCAGCAGCCCCCACCGGGACAGCTCTCCCAAAAACATTCAGTACTTC. This sequence encodes CASSPHRDSSPKNIQYF.

The chain has TRBV6-6 and TRBJ1-1; weak D call: TRBD1 (6 bases). CDR1 and CDR2 from the germline V gene are MNHNY and SVGAGI (reference sequence). This CDR3 region has 15 residues. V gave up 6 bases and J gave up 5 bases, with 19 bases separating them. CDR3 DNA sequence: TGTGCCAGCAGAAACATAGGGGGAGGGGGGACTGAAGCTTTCTTT. It is translated as CASRNIGGGGTEAFF.

The table lists this clone with a count of one. This sequence joins TRBV6-5 and TRBJ1-2, with TRBD1 identical over 8 bases. V gave up 7 bases and J gave up 3 bases; unmatched junction bases: 7. Germline CDR1 and CDR2: MNHEY and SVGAGI. The CDR3 sequence is 14 residues long. CDR3 nucleotide sequence: TGTGCCAGCACCGAGACAGGGGCTGACTATGGCTACACCTTC. Translated: CASTETGADYGYTF.

This clone was counted a few times. This chain uses TRBV25-1 with TRBJ2-7; 7 bases map to TRBD1. The length of the CDR3 is 13 residues. V lost 4 bases to trimming and J lost 2 bases; unmatched junction nucleotides: 2. Germline V gene lookup returns CDR1 MGHDK and CDR2 SYGVNS. CDR3 amino acids: CASSGTGTYEQYF. In DNA form, the CDR3 reads TGTGCCAGCAGTGGGACAGGCACCTACGAGCAGTACTTC.

Of note for this clone: Other nucleotide sequences from this sample produce the same CDR3. V gene TRBV19 combines with J gene TRBJ1-5; D unclear. This CDR3 is built from 15 residues. Trimming cost V 1 base and J 2 bases, with 9 bases left between them. Germline loops: CDR1 LNHDA, CDR2 SQIVND (reference sequence). CDR3: CASSIGGGGNQPQHF. CDR3 nucleotides: TGTGCCAGTAGTATAGGGGGAGGAGGCAATCAGCCCCAGCATTTT.